This T cell receptor (beta chain) was sequenced for a study of cytomegalovirus exposure and HLA in healthy donors (TCRdb year 2017). About the study as a whole: An earlier analysis of more than 550 of the donors reported over 250 Gb of sequence data and around 110 million unique TCR beta sequences obtained from around 170 million T cells. Among the roughly 390 genotyped donors, 75% to 90% belonged to the genetic ancestry cluster associated with self-reported Caucasian donors. On average, 235,054 unique TCR beta nucleotide sequences were sequenced per donor among about 400 genotyped donors of the cohort, with about 17% of those sequences being non-productive. An earlier analysis of some 500 of the donors used high-throughput TCR beta sequencing to judge whether each TCR beta V gene segment behaved as functional or pseudogenic. Roughly five DR-DQ haplotypes were treated as single units for association and clustering because of strong linkage in the cohort. The later analysis used no new phenotypic data to find candidate immune exposures, relying instead on TCR beta sequences and their occurrence across donors. Using immunosequencing, the study profiled T cell repertoires from 500 to 800 subjects and related those repertoires to cytomegalovirus serostatus. To predict cytomegalovirus infection status, the study brought together high-throughput TCR immunosequencing, statistical association of individual TCRs with disease status, and machine learning. Donor age, sex, ethnicity and CMV serostatus were compiled alongside the repertoire data. Every discovery cohort repertoire had been produced on one sequencing platform. The study aimed to test whether cataloging public T cell receptors could reveal signatures of past pathogen exposure. About 310 gigabases of sequencing data and approximately 85 million unique TCR sequences were included in an early release covering 550 to 800 HLA-typed donors. A later analysis re-examined previously published TCR beta repertoires from over 500 donors and added high-resolution HLA genotyping to investigate patterns of TCR occurrence. A later genetic analysis used genome-wide SNP genotypes for about three fifths of the 666 donors, treating that subset as a discovery cohort. Along with the roughly 670-subject first cohort, a separate validation cohort of roughly 110 different subjects was used. HLA typing included class I and class II loci at four-digit resolution. Typing coverage varied by locus: roughly 629-630 donors for A, B, C, DRB1 and DQB1; 500 to 550 for DQA1; more than 600 for DPA1; fewer than 480 for DPB1. What the study reported, not specific to this receptor: In this cohort, only TCR beta chains were sequenced, and detectable features were limited by the absence of alpha or paired-chain data. In a later genetic analysis, fewer N-insertions in productive TCRs were reported among donors in an Asian-associated ancestry cluster than the approximately 670-donor mean. Because HLA typing was unavailable for some donors at each locus, only the typed subset was used in association tests. A later analysis reported that several top co-occurrence clusters appeared linked to parvovirus B19, influenza, CMV and Epstein-Barr virus. Because counts were too low, around 18 rarely observed V segments, including chromosome 9 orphons, were left out of the earlier analysis of about 500 of the donors. In a later analysis, the rate of TCR association differed among HLA loci, with DRB1 alleles having the most associated TCRs and HLA-C alleles having the fewest. Correlated functional status among segregating V segments might be attributable to linkage disequilibrium, but an unknown experimental factor could not be ruled out. Because the 87-base-pair reads could not distinguish some IMGT-functional V segments, including TRBV6-2 and TRBV6-3, those segments were excluded. Across donors, most TCR sequences were observed very rarely, whereas some public TCRs were present in many individuals. The authors suggested that the approach could potentially be extended to other disease states and immunological phenotypes. The study listed 150 to 200 TCR beta chains as associated with cytomegalovirus. A further reported finding was that TCR beta sequences accurately predicted the HLA-A and HLA-B alleles for most subjects in the first cohort. A later genetic analysis associated a missense DCLRE1C variant with V-gene and J-gene trimming of TCR beta chains, and an independent cohort replicated the association. The classifier was reported to diagnose cytomegalovirus status with high specificity and sensitivity in both the original and validation cohorts. Most CMV-associated TCR beta chains appeared to be HLA-restricted in a later analysis, and the HLA associations seemed to be driven largely by CMV exposure. The only immune exposure information available for the cohort was CMV serostatus. At a false discovery rate of 0.05, a later analysis linked 15,000 to 20,000 TCR beta sequences to specific HLA alleles. Three of the identified cytomegalovirus-associated TCR beta chains were confirmed in vitro to be specific for cytomegalovirus antigens. Compared with equally common non-associated chains, HLA-associated TCR beta chains in a later analysis were more clonally expanded and had lower generation probabilities. In an earlier analysis of 587 of the donors, most TCR beta V segments appeared in productive rearrangements about 87% or about 30% of the time, broadly matching IMGT annotations. The presence/absence analyses assumed that sequencing depth was roughly uniform across donors, and that assumption may not be true. When HLA alleles, especially DR and DQ, strongly co-occurred, TCR associations were difficult to assign to individual alleles. A group of highly shared sequence variants was considered likely to be a technical artifact of the sequencing pipeline.

The CDR3 covers 14 residues, taking in both the cysteine and the phenylalanine. Only the CDR3 region is kept as DNA, spanning 42 bases read in frame from base 1. The junction shows trimming of 2 bases on V and 3 bases on J, plus 9 bases between the germline ends. The CDR1 and CDR2 encoded by the germline V gene are SGHDT and YYEEEE. The cohort consisted of more than 650 healthy bone marrow donors. All cohort members were sampled while nominally healthy, although unrecorded immune exposures were likely present. The donor was CMV seronegative and belonged to the group of 350 to 400 seronegative cohort members. Every donor gave a peripheral blood sample, and the peripheral blood mononuclear cells from that sample were used for TCR beta sequencing. The Qiagen DNeasy Blood Extraction Kit was used to extract genomic DNA from the blood cell samples. Receptors were amplified or captured by the immunoSEQ multiplex PCR assay. For the multiplex PCR, a mixture combining 60 forward primers for TCR Vbeta segments and 13 reverse primers for TCR Jbeta segments was used. The CDR3 region of rearranged TCR beta genes was amplified from genomic DNA with a multiplex PCR assay. The amplified TCR beta libraries were sequenced on the Illumina HiSeq System as 87-base-pair reads. The authors processed their data as follows. A later analysis counted tens of millions of unique TCR beta chains across the approximately 700 repertoires, and 10 million to 11 million of these chains were shared by at least two donors. A nearest-neighbor algorithm error-corrected the raw reads and collapsed the reads into unique sequences, merging closely related sequences to remove PCR and sequencing errors. V, D and J gene segments were assigned by aligning CDR3 sequences to IMGT reference sequences. For a sequence to be retained, a match of at least six nucleotides was required to both a V gene segment and a J gene segment. Rearrangements were classified as productive when the CDR3 lacked stop codons and remained in frame with V and J, and all other rearrangements were classified as non-productive. CDR3 was defined according to IMGT convention as the region running from the second conserved V-encoded cysteine to the conserved J-encoded phenylalanine. The earlier analysis of about 560 of the donors excluded any sequence lacking an unambiguous match to a single V gene segment. In an earlier analysis of 587 of the donors, a V segment was called functional when productive rearrangements were above 56.7%, and segregating when the standard deviation between donors exceeded 5%. A statistical classification framework was built for diagnosing cytomegalovirus status from the catalog of TCR beta chain sequences. A later analysis assigned V and J genes by comparing TCR nucleotide sequences with IMGT/GENE-DB human TR gene sequences. A later analysis assigned CDR3 sequences and most-parsimonious VDJ recombination scenarios with the TCRdist pipeline. In a later analysis, each TCR beta chain was defined by its CDR3 amino acid sequence together with its V-gene family, and reads without a unique V-gene family were excluded. In a later analysis, nearly 600 highly shared, low-generation-probability nucleotide sequences were removed to address suspected cross-contamination and a sequencing artifact. In a later analysis, a clonal expansion index was calculated for each public chain from normalized within-repertoire ranks of inferred template counts. In a later analysis, generation probabilities were computed using a VDJ recombination model fitted to out-of-frame rearrangements, and the results were checked against IGoR. In a later analysis, hypergeometric tests were used to score TCR-TCR, TCR-HLA and TCR-CMV co-occurrence, with a repertoire-size bias correction applied to TCR pairs. A later analysis estimated false discovery rates by permuting HLA or CMV assignments 20 times. In a later analysis, co-occurring TCRs were grouped using DBSCAN, with TCRdist sequence similarity added in when clustering inside HLA-allele-positive subsets. Co-occurrence clustering excluded repertoires with fewer than 30,000 or more than 120,000 public chains, plus five with anomalous nucleotide sharing. The table comes from immuneACCESS by way of TCRdb, which keeps in-frame sequences with V and J called. Part of the clones is missing from these tables; in studies checked, under half for an unresolved V gene and the rest for unknown reasons. V, J and clone size are those of that table, while D and trimming were read from the DNA. The sample includes a few hundred thousand clones, with approximately 70% observed a single time. The ten largest clonotypes hold under 2% of the sample.

This clone was seen only a few times. The antigen it recognizes is unknown. No clone much larger than this one lies a single base away; base qualities are absent. Material: PBMCs. This receptor chain uses TRBV5-6 and TRBJ1-5, with the identity of the D gene unclear. This TCR derives from a woman aged 25 to 39 in good health and CMV-seronegative. The DNA sequence is TGTGCCAGCAGCTTAGGCGGCCACAATCAGCCCCAGCATTTT. Translation gives CASSLGGHNQPQHF.